These T cell receptor beta chains were read from a single sample in a study of neoadjuvant anti-PD-1 for oral cavity cancer. The protocol was immunoSEQ multiplex PCR, while the TCRdb copy is restricted to in-frame clones and leaves out a portion. Of over 14,000 clones listed, just under 75% are singletons. The source was PBMCs, collected after nivolumab (anti-PD-1) treatment. The receptors were gathered from a person between 40 and 85 years old with oral cavity squamous cell carcinoma. CDR3s include the opening cysteine and the closing phenylalanine or tryptophan. D genes are given only for firm matches. Rows may omit the clone size; those that give it use once, few, many or a size class.

J,D,size,V,CDR3,DNA
TRBJ2-7,-,once,TRBV2,CASRASVREQYF,TGTGCCAGCAGGGCCTCCGTACGCGAGCAGTACTTC
TRBJ1-5,-,-,TRBV5-6,CASSSADSNQPQHF,TGTGCCAGCAGCTCCGCGGACAGCAATCAGCCCCAGCATTTT
TRBJ2-1,TRBD2,-,TRBV6-5,CASSYSGGRAWDEQFF,TGTGCCAGCAGTTACTCTGGCGGGAGGGCCTGGGATGAGCAGTTCTTC
TRBJ1-2,TRBD1,-,TRBV2,CASGLTGASYGYTF,TGTGCCAGCGGTCTGACAGGGGCGAGCTATGGCTACACCTTC
TRBJ1-2,TRBD1,-,TRBV6-1,CASSGPGTDLYGYTF,TGTGCCAGCAGTGGACCCGGGACAGACCTCTATGGCTACACCTTC
TRBJ1-3,-,-,TRBV30,CAWSTGEGYSGNTIYF,TGTGCCTGGAGTACCGGAGAGGGGTACTCTGGAAACACCATATATTTT
TRBJ2-7,-,-,TRBV2,CASSDWGASGEQYF,TGTGCCAGCAGTGATTGGGGCGCTTCTGGCGAGCAGTACTTC
TRBJ2-3,-,-,TRBV10-1,CASSVSVSTDTQYF,TGCGCCAGCAGTGTAAGCGTTAGCACAGATACGCAGTATTTT
TRBJ1-2,-,-,TRBV20-1,CSASQSGGYTF,TGCAGTGCGTCGCAGTCGGGAGGCTACACCTTC
TRBJ1-2,-,-,TRBV5-6,CASSLTGDVDLGYTF,TGTGCCAGCAGCTTGACGGGGGACGTCGATCTAGGCTACACCTTC
TRBJ1-1,-,-,TRBV15,CATSSQRAVVTEAFF,TGTGCCACCAGCAGTCAAAGGGCAGTGGTCACTGAAGCTTTCTTT
TRBJ1-1,-,-,TRBV15,CATSRVGGGTNEAFF,TGTGCCACCAGCAGAGTCGGGGGCGGCACAAATGAAGCTTTCTTT
TRBJ2-4,-,few,TRBV30,CAWSVRGAKNIQYF,TGTGCCTGGAGTGTAAGGGGGGCCAAAAACATTCAGTACTTC
TRBJ2-7,TRBD2,-,TRBV9,CASGAGGPREQYF,TGTGCCAGCGGGGCGGGAGGGCCTCGCGAGCAGTACTTC
TRBJ2-1,TRBD1,-,TRBV25-1,CASSELGTGYNEQFF,TGTGCCAGCAGTGAATTGGGGACAGGGTACAATGAGCAGTTCTTC
TRBJ1-5,-,-,TRBV19,CASSIGVQNNQPQHF,TGTGCCAGTAGTATCGGTGTGCAGAACAATCAGCCCCAGCATTTT
TRBJ2-7,-,-,TRBV11-2,CASSLDPPYEQYF,TGTGCCAGCAGCTTAGATCCTCCCTACGAGCAGTACTTC
TRBJ2-2,-,-,TRBV4-2,CASSQRDINTGELFF,TGTGCCAGCAGCCAAAGGGACATCAACACCGGGGAGCTGTTTTTT
TRBJ2-7,TRBD2,-,TRBV18,CASSGLAGYEQYF,TGTGCCAGCTCAGGACTAGCGGGATACGAGCAGTACTTC
TRBJ2-6,-,-,TRBV6-4,CASSTDHSGANVLTF,TGTGCCAGCAGCACCGACCACTCTGGGGCCAACGTCCTGACTTTC
TRBJ2-7,-,-,TRBV19,CASSITQGFPYEQYF,TGTGCCAGTAGTATCACCCAGGGGTTCCCCTACGAGCAGTACTTC
TRBJ1-1,-,-,TRBV19,CASSTRTRERAAFF,TGTGCCAGTAGTACCAGGACGCGGGAGAGGGCGGCTTTCTTT
TRBJ1-1,-,-,TRBV11-2,CASSRANMNTEAFF,TGTGCCAGCAGTAGGGCGAACATGAACACTGAAGCTTTCTTT
TRBJ2-7,TRBD2,-,TRBV5-6,CASSPPGTSGRASVYEQYF,TGTGCCAGCAGCCCCCCCGGGACTAGCGGGAGGGCGTCAGTCTACGAGCAGTACTTC
TRBJ2-1,-,-,TRBV6-1,CASSATRYNEQFF,TGTGCCAGCAGCGCTACTAGATACAATGAGCAGTTCTTC
TRBJ2-7,TRBD2,few,TRBV27,CASRGTSGPYEQYF,TGTGCCAGCAGGGGGACTAGCGGCCCCTACGAGCAGTACTTC
TRBJ2-2,-,-,TRBV7-9,CASSLGTGELFF,TGTGCCAGCAGCTTAGGGACCGGGGAGCTGTTTTTT
TRBJ1-5,-,once,TRBV19,CASSSTAYSNQPQHF,TGTGCCAGTAGTTCGACAGCCTATAGCAATCAGCCCCAGCATTTT
TRBJ2-2,-,-,TRBV19,CASSIGGTPGGELFF,TGTGCCAGTAGTATAGGCGGGACCCCTGGCGGGGAGCTGTTTTTT
TRBJ2-1,-,-,TRBV7-2,CASSSVMSTYNEQFF,TGTGCCAGCAGCTCTGTCATGAGTACCTACAATGAGCAGTTCTTC
TRBJ2-5,TRBD2,-,TRBV11-2,CASSSSGTSGETQYF,TGTGCCAGCAGCTCCTCCGGGACTAGCGGGGAGACCCAGTACTTC
TRBJ1-5,-,-,TRBV4-1,CASSQQILTVGNQPQHF,TGCGCCAGCAGCCAGCAAATCCTGACAGTGGGAAATCAGCCCCAGCATTTT
TRBJ2-7,TRBD1,-,TRBV11-2,CASTLAPSTGAPYEQYF,TGTGCCAGCACCTTAGCGCCAAGTACAGGGGCCCCCTACGAGCAGTACTTC
TRBJ1-2,-,-,TRBV10-3,CAISEAVEGYTF,TGTGCCATCAGTGAGGCGGTAGAGGGCTACACCTTC
TRBJ1-5,TRBD1,-,TRBV6-6,CASRTGTGDNQPQHF,TGTGCCAGCAGGACCGGGACAGGAGACAATCAGCCCCAGCATTTT
TRBJ2-5,-,-,TRBV2,CASKYGKETQYF,TGTGCCAGCAAGTATGGAAAAGAGACCCAGTACTTC
TRBJ2-3,TRBD2,-,TRBV6-6,CASRRGGPDTQYF,TGTGCCAGCAGGCGGGGGGGCCCAGATACGCAGTATTTT